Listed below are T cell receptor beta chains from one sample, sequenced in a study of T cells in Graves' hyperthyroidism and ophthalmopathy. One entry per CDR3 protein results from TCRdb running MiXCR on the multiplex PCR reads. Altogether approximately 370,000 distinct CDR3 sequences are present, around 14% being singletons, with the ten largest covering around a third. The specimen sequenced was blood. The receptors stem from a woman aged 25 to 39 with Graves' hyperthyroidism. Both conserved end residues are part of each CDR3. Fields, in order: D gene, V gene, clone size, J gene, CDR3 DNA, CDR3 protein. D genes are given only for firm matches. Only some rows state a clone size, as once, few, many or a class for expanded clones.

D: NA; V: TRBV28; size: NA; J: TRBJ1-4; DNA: TGTGCCAGCAGAGGGGGTTATGAAAAACTGTTTTTT; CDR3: CASRGGYEKLFF
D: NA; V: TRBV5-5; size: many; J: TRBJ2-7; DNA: TGTGCCAGCAGCCCGAGAGGGGTGGAGCTGTCCTACGAGCAGTACTTC; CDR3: CASSPRGVELSYEQYF
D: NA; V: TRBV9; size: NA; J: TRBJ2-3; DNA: TGTGCCAGCAGCGTAGACCCCACAAGCACAGATACGCAGTATTTT; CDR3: CASSVDPTSTDTQYF
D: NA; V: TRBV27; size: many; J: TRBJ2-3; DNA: TGTGCCAGCAGTCCGCGCGGGGCAACTTTCGATACGCAGTATTTT; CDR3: CASSPRGATFDTQYF
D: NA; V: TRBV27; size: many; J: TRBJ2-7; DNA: TGTGCCAGCAGTATGGTCGCGGGCCGAGAATTCTACGAGCAGTACTTC; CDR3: CASSMVAGREFYEQYF
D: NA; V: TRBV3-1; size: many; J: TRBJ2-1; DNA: TGTGCCAGCAGCCTGGTATCAAGGGAGCAGTTCTTC; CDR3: CASSLVSREQFF
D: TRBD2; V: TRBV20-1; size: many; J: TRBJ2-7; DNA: TGCAGTGCTAGGGGGACTAGCGGGAGTGTCTTGCACTACGAGCAGTACTTC; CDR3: CSARGTSGSVLHYEQYF
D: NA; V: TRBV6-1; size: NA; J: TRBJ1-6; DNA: TGTGCCACTCGGGACGTTGAGAATTCACCCCTCCACTTT; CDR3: CATRDVENSPLHF
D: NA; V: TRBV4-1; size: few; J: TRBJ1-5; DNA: TGCGCCAGCAGCCAGGCGTCGAGCCAAAATCAGCCCCAGCATTTT; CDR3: CASSQASSQNQPQHF
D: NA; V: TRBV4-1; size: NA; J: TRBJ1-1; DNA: TGCGCCAGCGCCTACCAGTACGGACATAAGAACACTGAAGCTTTCTTT; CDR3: CASAYQYGHKNTEAFF
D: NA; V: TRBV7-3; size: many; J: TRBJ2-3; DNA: TGTGCCAGCAGCTTGGTAGGGTCGAATGCAGATACGCAGTATTTT; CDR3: CASSLVGSNADTQYF
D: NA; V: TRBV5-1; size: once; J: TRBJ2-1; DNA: TGCGCCAGCAACATGAAAGGGAACAATGAGCAGTTCTTC; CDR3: CASNMKGNNEQFF
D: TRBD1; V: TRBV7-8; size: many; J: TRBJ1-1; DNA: TGTGCCAGCAGCTTAGTAGGGGGCGGCATGAACACTGAAGCTTTCTTT; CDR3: CASSLVGGGMNTEAFF
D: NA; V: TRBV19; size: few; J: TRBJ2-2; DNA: NA; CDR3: CASTSDRGGTGELFF
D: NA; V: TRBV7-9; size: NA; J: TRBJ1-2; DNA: TGTGCCAGCAGCCAATCTACAGGGCGCGGGGGGGGCTACACCTTC; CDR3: CASSQSTGRGGGYTF
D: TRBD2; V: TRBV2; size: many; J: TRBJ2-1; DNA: TGTGCCAGCAGACAAACTAGCGGGGACTCCTACAATGAGCAGTTCTTC; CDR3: CASRQTSGDSYNEQFF
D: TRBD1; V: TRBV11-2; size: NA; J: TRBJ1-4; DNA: TGTGCCAGCAGTGGACGCTCCTATCCGGGACAGCGTAATGAAAAACTGTTTTTT; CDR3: CASSGRSYPGQRNEKLFF
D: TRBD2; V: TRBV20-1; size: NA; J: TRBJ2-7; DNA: TGCAGTGCTAGGGAGCTAGTAGCGGGAGCAAGGGAGCAGTACTTC; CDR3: CSARELVAGAREQYF
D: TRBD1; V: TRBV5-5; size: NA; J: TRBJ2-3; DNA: TGTGCCAGCAGCTACCGGGTCACAGGGGCCACAGATACGCAGTATTTT; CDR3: CASSYRVTGATDTQYF
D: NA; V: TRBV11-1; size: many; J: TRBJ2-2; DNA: TGTGCCAGCAGCTTAGGAAGCGCCACCGGGGAGCTGTTTTTT; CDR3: CASSLGSATGELFF
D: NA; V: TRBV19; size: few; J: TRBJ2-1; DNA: TGTGCCAGTAGTATAGTGGACGTCAATGAGCAGTTCTTC; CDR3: CASSIVDVNEQFF
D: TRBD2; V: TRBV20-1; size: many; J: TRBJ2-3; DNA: TGCAGTGCTAGAGAAGGCTCAGGAGCGGGAGTGTTAGATACGCAGTATTTT; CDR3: CSAREGSGAGVLDTQYF
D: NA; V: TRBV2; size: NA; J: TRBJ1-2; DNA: TGTGCCAGCAGTGCGGGGAACCTCAACTATGGCTACACCTTC; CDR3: CASSAGNLNYGYTF
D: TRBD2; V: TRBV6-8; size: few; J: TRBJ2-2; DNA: TGTGCCAGCAGTTACCCGGGCCAGCGGGAGGGCCCCGGGGAGCTGTTTTTT; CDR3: CASSYPGQREGPGELFF
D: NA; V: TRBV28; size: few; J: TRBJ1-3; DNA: TGTGCCAGCAGGAAGAGCAGTTTCTCTGGAAACACCATATATTTT; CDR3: CASRKSSFSGNTIYF
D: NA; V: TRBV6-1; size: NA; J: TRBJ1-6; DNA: TGTGCCAGCAGTCCCCGAGGGTGGGGCAAGGGCTCCTATAATTCACCCCTCCACTTT; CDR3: CASSPRGWGKGSYNSPLHF
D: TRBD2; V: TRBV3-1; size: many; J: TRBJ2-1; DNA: TGTGCCAGCAGCTCCCGGACTAGCGGGAGGTTCTTGTCCTACAATGAGCAGTTCTTC; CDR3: CASSSRTSGRFLSYNEQFF
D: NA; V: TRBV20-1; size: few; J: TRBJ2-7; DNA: TGCAGTGCTAGCGTCTCAGGACACTCCTACGAGCAGTACTTC; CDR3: CSASVSGHSYEQYF
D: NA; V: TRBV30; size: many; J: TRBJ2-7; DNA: TGTGCTTGCAATTCAGGGGGGAATATAGCGTACGAGCAGTACTTC; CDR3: CACNSGGNIAYEQYF
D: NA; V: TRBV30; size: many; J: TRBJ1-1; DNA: TGTGCCTGGAGGAGACAGATGAACACTGAAGCTTTCTTT; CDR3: CAWRRQMNTEAFF
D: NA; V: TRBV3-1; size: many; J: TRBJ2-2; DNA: TGTGCCAGCAGCCAAGAGATCCTGGGACGACACGACTCGAACACCGGGGAGCTGTTTTTT; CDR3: CASSQEILGRHDSNTGELFF
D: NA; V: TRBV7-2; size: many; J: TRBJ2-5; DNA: TGTGCCAGCAGCTTAGGTCTGTGGGACTCTTCGTACTTC; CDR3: CASSLGLWDSSYF
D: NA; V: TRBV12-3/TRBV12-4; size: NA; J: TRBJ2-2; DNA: TGTGCCAGCAGCGATGCAGGATTCACCGGGGAGCTGTTTTTT; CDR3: CASSDAGFTGELFF
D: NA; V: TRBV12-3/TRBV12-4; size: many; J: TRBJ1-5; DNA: TGTGCCAGCAGGGCACTAGGAAGCAATCAGCCCCAGCATTTT; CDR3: CASRALGSNQPQHF
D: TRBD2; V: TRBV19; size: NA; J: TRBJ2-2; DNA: TGTGCCAGTAGTATTGGACTAGCGGGAGACATCGGGGAGCTGTTTTTT; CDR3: CASSIGLAGDIGELFF
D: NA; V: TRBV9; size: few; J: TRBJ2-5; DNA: TGTGCCAGCAGCGTAGAGGCGTCGGAGACCCAGTACTTC; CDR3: CASSVEASETQYF
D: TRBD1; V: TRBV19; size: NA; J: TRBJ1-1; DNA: TGTGCCAGTATGTTATCAGGGGGCACTGAAGCTTTCTTT; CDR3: CASMLSGGTEAFF
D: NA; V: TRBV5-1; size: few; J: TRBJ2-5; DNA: TGCGCCAGCAGCTATAGTGCGGGCCCCGGAGAGACCCAGTACTTC; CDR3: CASSYSAGPGETQYF
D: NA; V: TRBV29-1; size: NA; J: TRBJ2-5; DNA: TGCAGCGTTGAGGAAGACAGGCCCCAAGAGACCCAGTACTTC; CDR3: CSVEEDRPQETQYF
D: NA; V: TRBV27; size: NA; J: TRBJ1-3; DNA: TGTGCCAGCAGTTTAATACCGTTATCTGGAAACACCATATATTTT; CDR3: CASSLIPLSGNTIYF
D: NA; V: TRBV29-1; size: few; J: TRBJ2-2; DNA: TGCAGCGCTCGGGACACCTCCACCGGGGAGCTGTTTTTT; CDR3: CSARDTSTGELFF
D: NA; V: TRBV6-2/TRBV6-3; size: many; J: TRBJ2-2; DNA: TGTGCCAGCAGTTTAAGACAGGTCGACACCGGGGAGCTGTTTTTT; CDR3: CASSLRQVDTGELFF
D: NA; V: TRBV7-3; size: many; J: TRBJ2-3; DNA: TGTGCCAGCAGCTTCGGTAGGAGCGGAGCTAGCACAGATACGCAGTATTTT; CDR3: CASSFGRSGASTDTQYF
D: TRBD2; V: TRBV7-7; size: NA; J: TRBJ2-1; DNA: TGTGCTAGCAGCTTAGGTTCGGCGGGAGCTCCCAATGAGCAGTTCTTC; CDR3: CASSLGSAGAPNEQFF
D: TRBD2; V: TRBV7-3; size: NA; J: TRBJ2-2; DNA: TGTGCCAGCAGCGTGACTAGCGGGAGAGTGAACGGGGAGCTGTTTTTT; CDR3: CASSVTSGRVNGELFF
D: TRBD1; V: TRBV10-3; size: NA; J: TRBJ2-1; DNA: TGTGCCATCACCAGGACAGGGGACAATGAGCAGTTCTTC; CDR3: CAITRTGDNEQFF
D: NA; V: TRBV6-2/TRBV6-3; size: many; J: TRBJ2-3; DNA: TGTGCCAGCAGTTACGGGGACTTCATCGATACGCAGTATTTT; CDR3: CASSYGDFIDTQYF
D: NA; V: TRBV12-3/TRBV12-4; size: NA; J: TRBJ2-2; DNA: TGTGCCAGCAGTTTTGGGACGTCCGGGGAGCTGTTTTTT; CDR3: CASSFGTSGELFF
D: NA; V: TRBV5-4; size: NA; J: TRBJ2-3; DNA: TGTGCCTGCGGGGCAGATACGCAGTATTTT; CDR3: CACGADTQYF
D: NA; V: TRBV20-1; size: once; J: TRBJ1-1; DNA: TGCAGTGCACCCAGCAGGGTGGAATCGAAAACTGAAGCTTTCTTT; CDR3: CSAPSRVESKTEAFF
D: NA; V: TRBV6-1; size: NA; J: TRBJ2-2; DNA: TGTGCCAGCGGGGGCCCAGGGAAGTTAAACACCGGGGAGCTGTTTTTT; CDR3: CASGGPGKLNTGELFF
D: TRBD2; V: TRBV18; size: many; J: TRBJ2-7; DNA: TGTGCCAGCTCACCACCCACCAGCGGGAGCAAGTACTTC; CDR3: CASSPPTSGSKYF
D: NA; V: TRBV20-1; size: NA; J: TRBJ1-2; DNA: TGCAGTGCTAGAGATTTCACCGCCGAATACCATGGCTACACCTTC; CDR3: CSARDFTAEYHGYTF
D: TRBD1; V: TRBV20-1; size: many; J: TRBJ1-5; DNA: TGCAGTGCTTTTGGACAGGGCGGTATTCGTGACGGCAATCAGCCCCAGCATTTT; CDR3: CSAFGQGGIRDGNQPQHF